This T cell receptor (beta chain) stems from a study of blood T cell repertoires in COVID-19. As for the study in general: There were acute and convalescent COVID-19 samples, and they came from the United States, Italy and Spain.

V gave up 4 bases and J gave up 4 bases; unmatched junction bases: 7. Germline CDR1 reads SGHNT; CDR2 reads YYREEE (reference sequence). This CDR3 is 14 amino acids long. Sequencing was performed with immunoSEQ multiplex PCR; in TCRdb, only in-frame clones are kept and a portion is missing. This table holds approximately 12,000 clones, 82% found once. The chain employs TRBV5-4 and TRBJ2-7, with 8 bases identical to TRBD1. The sample consisted of peripheral blood. The receptor was derived from a woman aged 55-70 years with acute or convalescent COVID-19. The CDR3 bases are TGTGCCAGCAGCAATCAGGGGGCACCATACGAGCAGTACTTC. This translates into CASSNQGAPYEQYF.